Sequencing of this T cell receptor beta chain was carried out in a study of blood T cell repertoires in COVID-19. Authors' methods: It was from reference gene primer amplification that nucleated cell counts were estimated. Profiled with immunoSEQ multiplex PCR; TCRdb holds only in-frame clones, not every one. The DNA gave D and trimming, while V, J and clone size come from that table. In the table there are 200,000 to 250,000 clones, approximately 82% of which are singletons. There are 15 residues in the CDR3. The V gene end was trimmed by 4 bases and the J gene end by 6 bases; junction bases not matched to a gene: 5. The germline V gene encodes CDR1 SGHRS and CDR2 YFSETQ.

The sequenced material came from peripheral blood. The clonotype comes from a middle-aged man with active or convalescent COVID-19. The chain combines TRBV5-1 with TRBJ2-3; 13 positions match TRBD2. CDR3 DNA: TGCGCCAGCAGCCAACTAGCGGGAGGGCCCGATACGCAGTATTTT. Its protein is CASSQLAGGPDTQYF.